This TCR beta chain is drawn from a study of T cells in Graves' hyperthyroidism and ophthalmopathy. This clonotype was observed at least ten times. Graves' hyperthyroidism was deemed stable absent ophthalmopathy progression within 18 months. Patients aged 18 to 65 had newly diagnosed hyperthyroidism of under 2 months' duration. The germline V gene encodes CDR1 MNHEY and CDR2 SMNVEV (reference sequence). Trimming removed 4 bases from V and 10 bases from J; junction bases left unmatched: 6. The CDR3 sequence is 15 residues long. RNA transcripts served as the template for amplifying TCR beta CDR3 regions. The primer set for the first-round RT-PCR of the TCR CDR3 was HTBI. TCRdb independently ran MiXCR on the multiplex PCR reads; one entry per CDR3 protein. The data hold 300,000 to 400,000 distinct CDR3 sequences, with less than 15% observed a single time.

J is TRBJ1-6 and V is TRBV27, with 11 bases fitting TRBD1. The receptor was derived from a woman aged 18-29 years with Graves' hyperthyroidism. What was sequenced was blood. CDR3 sequence: CASSSGTGGRSPLHF. The CDR3, as DNA: TGTGCCAGCAGTTCGGGGACAGGGGGACGATCACCCCTCCACTTT.